Each of the 3 T cell receptor beta chains below was sequenced from the same sample in a study of control samples from healthy donors and cancer patients. The assay was immunoSEQ multiplex PCR, and TCRdb's table has in-frame clones only and misses some. Here the sample spans about 140,000 clones, 91% being singletons. The sample comprised blood. All receptors derive from a man aged 30-40 years in good health.

The chain joins TRBV6-6 to TRBJ2-1, with D hard to call. Germline CDR1 reads MNHNY; CDR2 reads SVGAGI (reference sequence). This CDR3 has 13 residues. Trimming removed 0 bases at V and 9 bases at J, with 9 bases between. The CDR3 nucleotides are TGTGCCAGCAGTTACTCCTTTTCGGGTGAGCAGTTCTTC. It codes for CASSYSFSGEQFF.

The table lists this clone with a few counts. The chain has TRBV7-2 and TRBJ1-1; D gene uncertain. V was trimmed by 2 bases and J by 4 bases, leaving 11 bases between them. This CDR3 is 14 amino acids long. The germline V gene encodes CDR1 SGHTA and CDR2 FQGNSA. The CDR3 here is CASSLFPGSTEAFF. CDR3 nucleotides: TGTGCCAGCAGCTTATTTCCGGGGAGCACTGAAGCTTTCTTT.

The chain recombines TRBV7-9 with TRBJ1-4; D uncertain. CDR1 is SEHNR, CDR2 FQNEAQ, per germline (reference sequence). The V end lost 3 bases, the J end lost 8 bases, and 7 bases lay between the germline ends. The CDR3 length is 12 residues. CDR3 loop: CASSFRGEKLFF. Written as DNA, the CDR3 is TGTGCCAGCAGCTTTCGGGGAGAAAAACTGTTTTTT.